The entry that follows covers one T cell receptor beta chain sequence. Its target is not known. This CDR3 contains 12 residues. Germline loops: CDR1 MDHEN, CDR2 SYDVKM. Trimming shortened V by 3 bases and J by 11 bases, and 13 bases separated the two germline ends. Assay: immunoSEQ multiplex PCR; the TCRdb copy retains only in-frame clones and omits some. Of 15,000 or so clones listed, approximately 72% are singletons. This specimen comes from a study of somatic mutations in cytotoxic T cells in rheumatoid arthritis. Study at large: Collection of patient blood (approximately 30 ml EDTA) took place right after diagnosis, before any treatment.

Study findings and constraints: The top CD8+ clone topped 20% of CD8+ cells in about an eighth of the 65 patients. An age-related increase in CD8+ clonality was seen in rheumatoid arthritis patients but not in healthy controls.

V usage is TRBV28 and J usage is TRBJ2-5; D is uncertain. Sequencing was performed on CD8+ T cells sorted from blood. The sequence came from an adult with rheumatoid arthritis. The CDR3 spells CASSLWAREQYF. CDR3 DNA sequence: TGTGCCAGCAGTTTGTGGGCGAGAGAGCAGTACTTC.